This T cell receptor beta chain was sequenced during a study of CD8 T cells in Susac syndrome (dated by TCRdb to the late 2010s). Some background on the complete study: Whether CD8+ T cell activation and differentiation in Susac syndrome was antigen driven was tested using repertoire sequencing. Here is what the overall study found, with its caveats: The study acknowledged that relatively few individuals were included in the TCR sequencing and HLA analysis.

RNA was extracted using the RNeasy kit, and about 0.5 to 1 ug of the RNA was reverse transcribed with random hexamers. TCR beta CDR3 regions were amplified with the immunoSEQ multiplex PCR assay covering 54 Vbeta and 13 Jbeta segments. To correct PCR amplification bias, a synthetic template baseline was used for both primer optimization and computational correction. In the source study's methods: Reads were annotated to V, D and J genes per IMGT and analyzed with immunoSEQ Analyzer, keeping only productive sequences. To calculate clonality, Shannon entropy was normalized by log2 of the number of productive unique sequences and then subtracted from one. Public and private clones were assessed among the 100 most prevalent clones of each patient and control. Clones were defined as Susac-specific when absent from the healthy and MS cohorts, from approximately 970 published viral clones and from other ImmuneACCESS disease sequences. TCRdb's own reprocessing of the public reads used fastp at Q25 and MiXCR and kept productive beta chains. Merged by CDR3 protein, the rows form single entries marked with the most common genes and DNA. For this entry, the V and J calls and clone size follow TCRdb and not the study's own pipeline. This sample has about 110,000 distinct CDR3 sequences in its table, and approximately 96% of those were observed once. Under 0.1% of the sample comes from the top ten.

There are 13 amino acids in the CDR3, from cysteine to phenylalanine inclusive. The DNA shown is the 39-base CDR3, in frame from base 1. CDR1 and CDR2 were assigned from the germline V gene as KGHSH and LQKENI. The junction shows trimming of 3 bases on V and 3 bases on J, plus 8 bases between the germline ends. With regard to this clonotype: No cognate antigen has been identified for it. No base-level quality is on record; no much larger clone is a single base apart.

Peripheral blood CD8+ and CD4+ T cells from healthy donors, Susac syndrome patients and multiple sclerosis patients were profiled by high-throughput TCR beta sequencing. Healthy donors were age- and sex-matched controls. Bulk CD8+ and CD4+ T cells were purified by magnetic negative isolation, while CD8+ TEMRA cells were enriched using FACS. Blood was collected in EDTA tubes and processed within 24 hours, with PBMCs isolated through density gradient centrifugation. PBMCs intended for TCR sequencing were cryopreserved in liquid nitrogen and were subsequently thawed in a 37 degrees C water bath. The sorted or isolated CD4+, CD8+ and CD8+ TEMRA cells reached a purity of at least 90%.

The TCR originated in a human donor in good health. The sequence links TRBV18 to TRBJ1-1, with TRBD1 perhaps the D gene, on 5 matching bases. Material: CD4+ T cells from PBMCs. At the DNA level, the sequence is TGTGCCAGCTCACCCGCCAGGGACACTGAAGCTTTCTTT. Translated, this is CASSPARDTEAFF.